The clone carrying this T cell receptor (beta chain) was observed at least ten times. Its antigen is unknown. Each 20-30 mg portion of unsorted bulk tissue served as the source for co-extraction of RNA and DNA. Surgery removed the patients' primary liver carcinoma. The CDR3 runs 16 residues. The ends were cut back, 5 bases at V and 2 bases at J, with 16 bases in the middle. Reverse transcription of about 500 ng total RNA with a constant-region primer produced TCR beta cDNA. Library construction for TCR beta comprised three nested multiplex PCR rounds performed with slightly modified ARM-PCR. A C-beta reverse primer was combined with TRBV1-TRBV30 forward primers in the first two PCR rounds, and each round had around 11 cycles. TCRdb called the multiplex PCR reads again in MiXCR, with one record for every CDR3 protein. Among about 190,000 distinct CDR3 sequences, 85% were seen once, and the ten largest hold 15% to 20%.

This sample stems from a study of tumor-infiltrating lymphocytes in primary liver carcinoma. Study as a whole: There were tumors of stage T1-T3 N0M0, each 4.2 to 10 cm across.

Study results and limitations: Tumor-adjacent and tumor-blood pairs overlapped less than tumor region pairs did. Tumors reached a significantly greater top-250-clone fraction than blood did (p = 0.039).

This receptor was obtained from a man aged 40-55 years with primary liver carcinoma and hepatitis B virus infection. The chain employs TRBV12-3 or TRBV12-4 and TRBJ1-5; D unclear. The specimen sequenced was tumor tissue from primary liver carcinoma. Here the CDR3 reads CASSPSSPLGNQPQHF. CDR3 DNA: TGTGCCAGCAGTCCTTCGTCCCCCTTGGGCAATCAGCCCCAGCATTTT.